This entry lists 8 T cell receptor beta chains sequenced from one sample in a study of T cell responses to AZD1222 COVID-19 vaccine. Measured with immunoSEQ multiplex PCR; TCRdb has only the in-frame clones, and not every one. The table lists about 100,000 clones, about 88% of them singletons. The material sequenced was peripheral blood, taken on day 0 of AZD1222 vaccination. The source of these receptors is an adult in good health.

The genes are TRBV5-1 and TRBJ1-1; maybe TRBD1 (5 bases). In germline, CDR1 is SGHRS, CDR2 YFSETQ. The CDR3 runs to 14 residues. The V end was cut by 0 bases, the J end by 3 bases, with 9 bases between. The CDR3 region is CASSLAWGDTEAFF. The CDR3 DNA follows: TGCGCCAGCAGCTTGGCCTGGGGGGACACTGAAGCTTTCTTT.

This chain connects TRBV11-2 to TRBJ2-1; D ambiguous. Per germline, CDR1 SGHAT and CDR2 FQNNGV. The CDR3 length is 14 residues. Trimming removed 3 bases at V and 0 bases at J, with 6 bases between. CDR3 protein: CASSFTPSYNEQFF. In DNA form, the CDR3 reads TGTGCCAGCAGCTTTACTCCCTCCTACAATGAGCAGTTCTTC.

The J gene is TRBJ2-5, the V gene TRBV5-1; D possibly corresponds to TRBD1 (6 bases). Trimming removed 3 bases at V and 3 bases at J, with 21 bases between. This CDR3 has 17 amino acids. Per germline, CDR1 SGHRS and CDR2 YFSETQ. The CDR3 DNA sequence: TGCGCCAGCAGCTATTCCGGGACACAAGGGACGAAAGAGACCCAGTACTTC. It codes for CASSYSGTQGTKETQYF. Full variable domain (rest looked up from reference TRBV5-1 and TRBJ2-5): KAGVTQTPRYLIKTRGQQVTLSCSPISGHRSVSWYQQTPGQGLQFLFEYFSETQRNKGNFPGRFSGRQFSNSRSEMNVSTLELGDSALYLCASSYSGTQGTKETQYFGPGTRLLVL.

The chain has TRBV6-5 and TRBJ1-5; 9 bases agree with TRBD1. The CDR3 has 15 amino acids. CDR1 and CDR2 from the germline V gene are MNHEY and SVGAGI. The V and J ends lost 10 bases and 3 bases, in that order; junction bases with no gene match: 10. The CDR3 bases are TGTGCCACCGGACAGGGGCAAACATCCAATCAGCCCCAGCATTTT. Its translation is CATGQGQTSNQPQHF.

The chain is built from TRBV9 and TRBJ2-4, with a weak D call TRBD1 (6 bases). Germline V gives CDR1 SGDLS, CDR2 YYNGEE. CDR3 length: 13 amino acids. Deletions cut 8 bases from V and 4 bases from J, with 13 bases between. This CDR3 reads CASSGTNKNIQYF. The CDR3 region has the DNA TGTGCCAGTTCCGGGACAAATAAAAACATTCAGTACTTC.

This clone turned up a few times. The chain carries TRBV4-3 and TRBJ2-3; D call uncertain. The CDR3 contains 15 residues. Germline CDR1 LGHNA, CDR2 YSLEER. Trimming took off 0 bases at V and 3 bases at J, with 10 bases between the two ends. CDR3 in DNA: TGCGCCAGCAGCCAAGATCGGGCTGGTACAGATACGCAGTATTTT. Its translation is CASSQDRAGTDTQYF.

The chain links TRBV12-3 or TRBV12-4 to TRBJ1-2, with a weak D call TRBD1 (6 bases). V was shortened by 5 bases and J by 4 bases, with 11 bases between the two germline ends. This CDR3 contains 13 residues. The CDR3 spells CASSIDRSYGYTF. Here the CDR3 DNA reads TGTGCCAGCAGTATCGACAGGAGCTATGGCTACACCTTC.

The chain links TRBV6-5 to TRBJ2-7; tentatively, D is TRBD1 (6 bases). The CDR3 sequence is 14 residues long. The V gene's germline CDR1 is MNHEY and CDR2 SVGAGI. The ends were cut back, 6 bases at V and 0 bases at J, with 12 bases in the middle. This chain's CDR3 is CASRAGVPSYEQYF. CDR3 nucleotide sequence: TGTGCCAGCAGGGCAGGGGTACCCTCCTACGAGCAGTACTTC.